These T cell receptor beta chains were read from a single sample in a study of blood T cell repertoires in COVID-19. Data came from immunoSEQ multiplex PCR; TCRdb stores just in-frame clones and leaves some out. This sample has around 250,000 clones; about 90% occur once, and the top ten carry 1.2%. Material for sequencing was PBMCs or T cells enriched from blood (not recorded which). Receptors were obtained from a human donor in a cohort exposed to, infected with or recovered from COVID-19 (not recorded which). The donor label of this sample is uncertain. Each CDR3 is given with its conserved first and last residue. D genes are given only for firm matches. Size values are once, few and many counts, or a class for expanded clones, and some rows have none.

J	D	V	size	DNA	CDR3
TRBJ1-3	NA	TRBV5-3	NA	TGTGCCAGAAGCCCCCGTCCCTACAGCTCTGGAAACACCATATATTTT	CARSPRPYSSGNTIYF
TRBJ1-2	NA	TRBV21-1	once	TGTGCCAGCAGCAAAGGTGAGGGCAGCTCACACTACTATAACTATGGCTACACCTTC	CASSKGEGSSHYYNYGYTF
TRBJ2-7	NA	TRBV19	NA	TGTGCCAGTAGTATCGGCCCGGGGGTTGTCGAGCAGTACTTC	CASSIGPGVVEQYF
TRBJ2-3	TRBD2	TRBV7-2	NA	TGTGCCAGCAGCTTAGGGGCGGGGGCAGATACGCAGTATTTT	CASSLGAGADTQYF
TRBJ2-1	TRBD2	TRBV11-3	NA	TGTGCCAGCAGCTTGAATCCGGGAGGTAAAGGGCAGTTCTTC	CASSLNPGGKGQFF
TRBJ1-2	NA	TRBV12-3/TRBV12-4	few	TGTGCCAGCAGCCCAGATACAGGGTATGGCTACACCTTC	CASSPDTGYGYTF
TRBJ1-3	NA	TRBV4-1	NA	TGCGCCAGCAGCCAATGGACAGTCTCTGGAAACACCATATATTTT	CASSQWTVSGNTIYF
TRBJ2-1	TRBD1	TRBV6-4	NA	TGTGCCAGCAGTGATAAACAGGGGGATGAGCAGTTCTTC	CASSDKQGDEQFF
TRBJ2-4	NA	TRBV12-3/TRBV12-4	once	TGTGCCAGCCATCAGGGTTCGGGAAACATTCAGTACTTC	CASHQGSGNIQYF
TRBJ2-3	NA	TRBV30	NA	TGTGCCTGGAGTGTAGCGGCTACTAGGGATACGCAGTATTTT	CAWSVAATRDTQYF
TRBJ1-5	TRBD1	TRBV6-5	NA	TGTGCCAGCAGTTGGACAGGGATCGGACAGCCCCAGCATTTT	CASSWTGIGQPQHF
TRBJ1-6	NA	TRBV15	NA	TGTGCCACCAGTTGGGACTTCGGCGATTCACCCCTCCACTTT	CATSWDFGDSPLHF
TRBJ1-2	NA	TRBV2	NA	TGTGCCAGCAGCGGATCGCCCAGGGGCTACACCTTC	CASSGSPRGYTF
TRBJ1-2	NA	TRBV19	NA	TGTGCCAGCACTCTTGGGGGGAGATTCGACTATGGCTACACCTTC	CASTLGGRFDYGYTF
TRBJ2-3	TRBD2	TRBV3-1/TRBV3-2	few	TGTGCCAGCAGCCAGGGGGACTACACAGATACGCAGTATTTT	CASSQGDYTDTQYF
TRBJ2-7	TRBD1	TRBV5-1	NA	TGCGCCAGCAGCGGGGGGCGGGACAGGGAAACCTACGAGCAGTACTTC	CASSGGRDRETYEQYF
TRBJ2-7	NA	TRBV12-5	NA	TGTGCTAGTGGTTTCCATTTTGAGCAGTACTTC	CASGFHFEQYF
TRBJ2-7	NA	TRBV18	NA	TGTGCCAGCTCACCCTCCGGGCGAGGGGGGGGCGAGCAGTACTTC	CASSPSGRGGGEQYF
TRBJ1-1	TRBD1	TRBV6-5	NA	TGTGCCAGCAGTCCCAGGGCAGGGGGGAACACTGAAGCTTTCTTT	CASSPRAGGNTEAFF
TRBJ1-3	NA	TRBV25-1	NA	TGTGCCAGCAGTGAATTAGGGGGTGGAAACACCATATATTTT	CASSELGGGNTIYF
TRBJ2-5	TRBD2	TRBV7-7	once	TGTGCCAGCAGCTTAGAGTTGGGACCAGCGGGGCAAGAGACCCAGTACTTC	CASSLELGPAGQETQYF
TRBJ2-1	TRBD2	TRBV9	NA	TGTGCCAGCAGCATTGGGAGGGTTATGGGCTACAATGAGCAGTTCTTC	CASSIGRVMGYNEQFF
TRBJ1-3	NA	TRBV4-1	NA	TGCGCCAGCAGCCAAGTCCACTCGGGAGTCTCTGGAAACACCATATATTTT	CASSQVHSGVSGNTIYF
TRBJ1-2	TRBD1	TRBV6-1	NA	TGTGCCAGCAGTGATTACAGGGGCGGGAACTATGGCTACACCTTC	CASSDYRGGNYGYTF
TRBJ1-5	NA	TRBV7-2	NA	TGTGCCAGCAGCCCGAGAGGGGGGGCCCAGCCCCAGCATTTT	CASSPRGGAQPQHF
TRBJ2-7	TRBD1	TRBV5-1	NA	TGCGCCAGCAGCATGTGGACAGGGGGTATTAACGAGCAGTACTTC	CASSMWTGGINEQYF
TRBJ2-3	TRBD2	TRBV27	NA	TGTGCCAGCAGCGACTACGCCTCTAGCGGGGGGGCAACAGATACGCAGTATTTT	CASSDYASSGGATDTQYF
TRBJ1-2	NA	TRBV6-5	NA	TGTGCCAGCAGTTACAGGGAGGAGTACAACTATGGCTACACCTTC	CASSYREEYNYGYTF